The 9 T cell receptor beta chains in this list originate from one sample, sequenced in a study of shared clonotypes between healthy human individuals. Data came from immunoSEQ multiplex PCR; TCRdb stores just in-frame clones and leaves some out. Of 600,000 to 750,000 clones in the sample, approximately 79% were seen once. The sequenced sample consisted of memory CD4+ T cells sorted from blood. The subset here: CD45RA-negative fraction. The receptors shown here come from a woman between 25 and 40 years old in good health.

In DNA, the CDR3 is TGTGCCACCAGCAGAGATTTTACCGGGGAGCTGTTTTTT. It yields the protein CATSRDFTGELFF. The V and J genes are TRBV15 and TRBJ2-2; unclear D gene. This CDR3 is built from 13 residues. Germline assignment: CDR1 LNHNV and CDR2 YYDKDF (reference sequence). Trimming cost V 0 bases and J 5 bases, with 4 bases left between them.

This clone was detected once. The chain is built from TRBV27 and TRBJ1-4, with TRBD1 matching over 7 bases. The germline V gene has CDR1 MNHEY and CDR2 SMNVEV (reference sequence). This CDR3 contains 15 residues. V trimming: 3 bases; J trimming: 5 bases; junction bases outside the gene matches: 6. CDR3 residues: CASSFLGTANEKLFF. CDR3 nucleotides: TGTGCCAGCAGTTTCCTCGGGACAGCAAATGAAAAACTGTTTTTT.

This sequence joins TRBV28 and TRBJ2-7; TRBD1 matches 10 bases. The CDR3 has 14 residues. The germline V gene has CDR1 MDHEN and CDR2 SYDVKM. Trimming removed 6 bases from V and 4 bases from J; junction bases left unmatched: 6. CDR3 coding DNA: TGTGCCAGCAGAGACAGGGGGCTTCCATACGAGCAGTACTTC. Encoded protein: CASRDRGLPYEQYF.

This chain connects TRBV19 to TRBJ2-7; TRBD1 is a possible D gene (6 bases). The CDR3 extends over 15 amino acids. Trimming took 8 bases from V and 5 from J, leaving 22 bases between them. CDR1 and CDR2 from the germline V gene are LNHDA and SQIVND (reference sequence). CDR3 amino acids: CASSPLAGASHEQYF. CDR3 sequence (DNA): TGTGCCAGTTCCCCCTTGGCAGGGGCGTCGCACGAGCAGTACTTC.

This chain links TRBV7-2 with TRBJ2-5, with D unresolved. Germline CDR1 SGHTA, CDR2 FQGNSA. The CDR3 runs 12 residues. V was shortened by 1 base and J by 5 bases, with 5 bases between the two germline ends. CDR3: CASSLVPETQYF. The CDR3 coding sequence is TGTGCCAGCAGCTTAGTTCCTGAGACCCAGTACTTC.

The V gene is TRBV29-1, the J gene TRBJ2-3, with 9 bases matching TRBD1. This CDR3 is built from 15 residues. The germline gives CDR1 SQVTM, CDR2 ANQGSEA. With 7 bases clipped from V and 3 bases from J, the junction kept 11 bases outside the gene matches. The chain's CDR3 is CSAPPPGQGTDTQYF. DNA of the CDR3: TGCAGCGCACCTCCGCCGGGACAGGGTACAGATACGCAGTATTTT.

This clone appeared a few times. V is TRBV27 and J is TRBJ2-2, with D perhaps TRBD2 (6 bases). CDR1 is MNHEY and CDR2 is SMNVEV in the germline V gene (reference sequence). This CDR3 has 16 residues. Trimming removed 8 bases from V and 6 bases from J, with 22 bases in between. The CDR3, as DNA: TGTGCCAGCCGAGGCGGGGTGGGCCTAGGCGCCGGGGAGCTGTTTTTT. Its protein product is CASRGGVGLGAGELFF.

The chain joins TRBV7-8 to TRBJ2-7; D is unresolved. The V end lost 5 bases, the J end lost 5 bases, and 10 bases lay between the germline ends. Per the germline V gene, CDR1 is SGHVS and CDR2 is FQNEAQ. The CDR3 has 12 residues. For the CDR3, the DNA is TGTGCCAGCAGCCCTAGTTATAACGAGCAGTACTTC. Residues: CASSPSYNEQYF.

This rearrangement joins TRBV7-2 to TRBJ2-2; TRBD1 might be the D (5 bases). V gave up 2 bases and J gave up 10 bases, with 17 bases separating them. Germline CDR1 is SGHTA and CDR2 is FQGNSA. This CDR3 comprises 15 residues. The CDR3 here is CASSLRGSRPLELFF. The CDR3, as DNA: TGTGCCAGCAGCTTAAGGGGTTCTAGACCCTTGGAGCTGTTTTTT.